This TCR beta chain was recovered during a study of T cells after yellow fever vaccination. Looking at the study overall: When fractions had low cell numbers, they were prepared with SMART-Seq v4 Ultra Low Input. Study-level findings and limits: Booster sampling recovered most clones from primary vaccination (under 97% CD4, approximately 90% CD8).

On this clonotype: The antigen is not known.

The CDR3 spans 16 residues. Germline CDR1 is SGHVS and CDR2 is FNYEAQ. V dropped 1 base and J dropped 4 bases, with 16 bases sitting between them. As TCR cDNA was made by 5'RACE template switching, a universal primer site and UMIs were added. Each CDR3 protein is one row after TCRdb ran MiXCR on the 5' RACE reads. The table records some 320,000 distinct CDR3 sequences, around a tenth of them present only once. Sample: CD4+ T cells sorted from PBMCs, taken 45 days after the yellow fever booster vaccination. The sequence came from a man in his late teens or twenties who received the YFV17D yellow fever vaccine. The chain combines TRBV7-6 with TRBJ2-5; weak D call: TRBD2 (6 bases). Written as DNA, the CDR3 is TGTGCCAGCAGCTTAGGTCCGCCGCGGGGAGGAGAGACCCAGTACTTC. It yields the protein CASSLGPPRGGETQYF.